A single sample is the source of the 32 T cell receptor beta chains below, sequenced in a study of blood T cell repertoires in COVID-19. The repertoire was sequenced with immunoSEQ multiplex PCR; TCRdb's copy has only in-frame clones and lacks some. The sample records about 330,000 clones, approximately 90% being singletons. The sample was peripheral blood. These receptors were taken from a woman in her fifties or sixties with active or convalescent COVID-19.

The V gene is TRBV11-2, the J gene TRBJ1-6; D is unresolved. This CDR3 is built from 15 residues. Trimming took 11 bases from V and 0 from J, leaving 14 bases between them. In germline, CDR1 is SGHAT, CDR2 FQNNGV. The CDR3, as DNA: TGTGCCTCTCAACCGAGGAGCTCCTATAATTCACCCCTCCACTTT. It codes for CASQPRSSYNSPLHF. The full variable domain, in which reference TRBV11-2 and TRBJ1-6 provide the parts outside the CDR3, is EAGVAQSPRYKIIEKRQSVAFWCNPISGHATLYWYQQILGQGPKLLIQFQNNGVVDDSQLPKDRFSAERLKGVDSTLKIQPAKLEDSAVYLCASQPRSSYNSPLHFGNGTRLTVT.

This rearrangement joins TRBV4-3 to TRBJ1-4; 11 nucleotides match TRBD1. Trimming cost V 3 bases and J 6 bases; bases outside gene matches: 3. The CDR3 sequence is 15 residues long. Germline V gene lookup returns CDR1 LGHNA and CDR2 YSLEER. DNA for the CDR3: TGCGCCAGCAGCCAGACGGGACAGGGGGATGAAAAACTGTTTTTT. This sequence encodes CASSQTGQGDEKLFF.

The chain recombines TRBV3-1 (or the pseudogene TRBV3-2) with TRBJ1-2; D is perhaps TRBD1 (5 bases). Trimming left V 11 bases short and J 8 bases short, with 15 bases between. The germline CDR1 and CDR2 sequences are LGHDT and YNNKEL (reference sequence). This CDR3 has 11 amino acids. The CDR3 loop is CASESGGGYTF. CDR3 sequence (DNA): TGTGCCTCGGAATCCGGGGGGGGCTACACCTTC.

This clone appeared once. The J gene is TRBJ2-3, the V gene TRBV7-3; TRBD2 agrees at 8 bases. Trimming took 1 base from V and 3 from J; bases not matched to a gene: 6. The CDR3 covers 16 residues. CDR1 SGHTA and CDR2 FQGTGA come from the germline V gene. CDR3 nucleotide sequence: TGTGCCAGCAGCTTAATGGGGAGCGGGAGTACAGATACGCAGTATTTT. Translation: CASSLMGSGSTDTQYF.

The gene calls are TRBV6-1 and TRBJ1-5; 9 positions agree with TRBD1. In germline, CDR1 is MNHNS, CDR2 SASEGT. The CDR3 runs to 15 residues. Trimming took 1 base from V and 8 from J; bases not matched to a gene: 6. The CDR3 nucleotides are TGTGCCAGCAGTGAAGACAGGGGGCTAGGTAAGCCCCAGCATTTT. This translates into CASSEDRGLGKPQHF.

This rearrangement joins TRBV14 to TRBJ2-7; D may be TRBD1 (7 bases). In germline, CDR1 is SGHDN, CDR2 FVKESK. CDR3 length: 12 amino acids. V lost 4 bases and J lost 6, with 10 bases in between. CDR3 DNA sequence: TGTGCCAGCAGCCGCGGGACAGCCGAGCAGTACTTC. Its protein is CASSRGTAEQYF.

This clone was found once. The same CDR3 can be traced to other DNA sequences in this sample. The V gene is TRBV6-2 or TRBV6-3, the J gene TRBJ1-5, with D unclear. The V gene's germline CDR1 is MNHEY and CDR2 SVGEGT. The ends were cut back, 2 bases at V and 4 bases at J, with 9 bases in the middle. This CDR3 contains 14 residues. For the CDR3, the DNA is TGTGCCAGCAGTTACGGAGGTAATAATCAGCCCCAGCATTTT. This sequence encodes CASSYGGNNQPQHF.

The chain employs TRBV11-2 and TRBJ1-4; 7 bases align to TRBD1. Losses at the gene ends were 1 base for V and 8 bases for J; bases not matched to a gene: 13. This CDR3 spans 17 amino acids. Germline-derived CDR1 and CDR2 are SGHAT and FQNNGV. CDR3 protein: CASSLVPGSGGWEKLFF. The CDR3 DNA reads TGTGCCAGCAGCTTAGTCCCCGGGTCAGGGGGATGGGAAAAACTGTTTTTT.

CDR3 sequence: CASSLGPEAAVSLNTEAFF. The CDR3 DNA reads TGTGCCAGCAGTTTAGGTCCCGAGGCCGCCGTATCACTGAACACTGAAGCTTTCTTT. This chain uses TRBV28 with TRBJ1-1, with D unresolved. The CDR3 covers 19 residues. V lost 2 bases to trimming and J lost 0 bases, with 22 bases between them. Germline V CDR1 and CDR2: MDHEN, SYDVKM.

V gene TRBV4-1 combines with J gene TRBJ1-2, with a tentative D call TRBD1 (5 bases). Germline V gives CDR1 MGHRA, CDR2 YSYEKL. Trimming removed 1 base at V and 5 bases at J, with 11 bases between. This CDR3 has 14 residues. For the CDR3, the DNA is TGCGCCAGCAGCCAAGGCAGGGCTGGGTATGGCTACACCTTC. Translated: CASSQGRAGYGYTF.

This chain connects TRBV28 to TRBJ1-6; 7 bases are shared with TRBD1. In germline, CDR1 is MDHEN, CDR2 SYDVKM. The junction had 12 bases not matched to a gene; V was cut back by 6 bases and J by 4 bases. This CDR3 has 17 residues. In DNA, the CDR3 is TGTGCCAGCAGCTCCGACTTAGGGGGCCCGTATAATTCACCCCTCCACTTT. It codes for CASSSDLGGPYNSPLHF. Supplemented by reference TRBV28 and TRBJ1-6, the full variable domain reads DVKVTQSSRYLVKRTGEKVFLECVQDMDHENMFWYRQDPGLGLRLIYFSYDVKMKEKGDIPEGYSVSREKKERFSLILESASTNQTSMYLCASSSDLGGPYNSPLHFGNGTRLTVT.

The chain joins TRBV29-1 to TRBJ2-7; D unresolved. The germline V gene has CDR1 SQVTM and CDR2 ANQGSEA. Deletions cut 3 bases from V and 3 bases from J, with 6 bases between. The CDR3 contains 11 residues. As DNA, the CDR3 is TGCAGCGTTGACAGTAACTACGAGCAGTACTTC. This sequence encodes CSVDSNYEQYF.

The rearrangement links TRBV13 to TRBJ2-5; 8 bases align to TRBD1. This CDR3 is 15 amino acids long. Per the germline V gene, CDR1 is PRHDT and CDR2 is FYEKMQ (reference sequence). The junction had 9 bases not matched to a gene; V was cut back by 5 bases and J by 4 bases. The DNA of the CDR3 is TGTGCCAGCAGCGACCGCGACAGGGGAGGAGAGACCCAGTACTTC. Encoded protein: CASSDRDRGGETQYF.

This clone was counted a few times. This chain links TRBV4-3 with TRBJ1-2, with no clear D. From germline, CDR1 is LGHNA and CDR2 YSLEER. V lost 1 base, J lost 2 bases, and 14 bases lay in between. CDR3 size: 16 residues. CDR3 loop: CASSQVMLGQNYGYTF. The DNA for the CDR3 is TGCGCCAGCAGCCAAGTCATGCTGGGCCAAAACTATGGCTACACCTTC.

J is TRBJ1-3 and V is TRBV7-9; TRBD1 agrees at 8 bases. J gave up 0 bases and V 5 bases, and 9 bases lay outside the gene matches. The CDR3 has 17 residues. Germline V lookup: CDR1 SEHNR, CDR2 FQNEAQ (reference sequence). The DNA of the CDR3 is TGTGCCAGCAGCCTAGGACAGGGCCAACGCTCTGGAAACACCATATATTTT. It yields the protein CASSLGQGQRSGNTIYF.

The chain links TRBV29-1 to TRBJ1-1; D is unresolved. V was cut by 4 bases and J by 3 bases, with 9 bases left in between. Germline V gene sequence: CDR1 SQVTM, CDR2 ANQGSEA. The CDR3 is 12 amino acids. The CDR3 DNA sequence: TGCAGCGTTGGGGCAGATTACACTGAAGCTTTCTTT. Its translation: CSVGADYTEAFF.

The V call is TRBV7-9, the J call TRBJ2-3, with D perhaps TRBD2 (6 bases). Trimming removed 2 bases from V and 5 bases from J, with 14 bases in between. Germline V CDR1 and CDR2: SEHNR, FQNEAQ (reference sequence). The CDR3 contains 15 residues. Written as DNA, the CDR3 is TGTGCCAGCAGCTTAACCGGGGGAGTGAGAGATACGCAGTATTTT. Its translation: CASSLTGGVRDTQYF.

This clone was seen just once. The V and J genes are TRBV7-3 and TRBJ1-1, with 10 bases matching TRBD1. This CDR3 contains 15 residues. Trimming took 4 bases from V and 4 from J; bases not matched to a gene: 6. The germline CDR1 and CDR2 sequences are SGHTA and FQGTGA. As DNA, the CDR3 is TGTGCCAGCAGCTGGACAGGGGGTGAAGGCACTGAAGCTTTCTTT. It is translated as CASSWTGGEGTEAFF.

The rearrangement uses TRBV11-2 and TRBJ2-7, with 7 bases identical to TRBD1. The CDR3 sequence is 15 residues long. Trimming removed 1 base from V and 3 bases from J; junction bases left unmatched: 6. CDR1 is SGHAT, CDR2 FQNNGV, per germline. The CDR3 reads CASSLADRDFYEQYF. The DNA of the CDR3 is TGTGCCAGCAGCTTAGCAGACAGGGATTTCTACGAGCAGTACTTC.

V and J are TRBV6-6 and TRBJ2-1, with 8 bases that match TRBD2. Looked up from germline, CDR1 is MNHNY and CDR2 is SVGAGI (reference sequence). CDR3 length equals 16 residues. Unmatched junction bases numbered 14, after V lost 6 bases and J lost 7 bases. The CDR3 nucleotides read TGTGCCAGCAGCCGGGGTATAGCGGGAAGTCGGAATGAGCAGTTCTTC. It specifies CASSRGIAGSRNEQFF.

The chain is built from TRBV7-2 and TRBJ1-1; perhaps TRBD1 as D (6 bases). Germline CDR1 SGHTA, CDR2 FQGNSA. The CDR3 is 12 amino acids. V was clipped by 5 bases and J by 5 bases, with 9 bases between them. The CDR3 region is CASSRRGTEAFF. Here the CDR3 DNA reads TGTGCCAGCAGCCGCAGGGGAACTGAAGCTTTCTTT.

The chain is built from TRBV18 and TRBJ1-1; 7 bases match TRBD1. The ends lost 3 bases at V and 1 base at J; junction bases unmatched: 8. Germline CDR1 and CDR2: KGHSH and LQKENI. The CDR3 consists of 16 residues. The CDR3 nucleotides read TGTGCCAGCTCACCTTACGAGACAGGGAAGAACACTGAAGCTTTCTTT. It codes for CASSPYETGKNTEAFF.

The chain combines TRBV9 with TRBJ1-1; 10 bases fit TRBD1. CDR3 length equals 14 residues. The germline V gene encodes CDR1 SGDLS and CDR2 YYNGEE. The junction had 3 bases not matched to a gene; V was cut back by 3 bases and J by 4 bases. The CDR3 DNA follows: TGTGCCAGCAGCGCCCGACAGGGGGCCACTGAAGCTTTCTTT. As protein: CASSARQGATEAFF.

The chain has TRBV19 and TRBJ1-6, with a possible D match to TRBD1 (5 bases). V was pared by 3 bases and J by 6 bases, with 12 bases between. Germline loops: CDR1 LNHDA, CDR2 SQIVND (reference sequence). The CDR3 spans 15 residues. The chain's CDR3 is CASSMRPGGNSPLHF. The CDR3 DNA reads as TGTGCCAGTAGTATGAGACCGGGGGGTAATTCACCCCTCCACTTT.

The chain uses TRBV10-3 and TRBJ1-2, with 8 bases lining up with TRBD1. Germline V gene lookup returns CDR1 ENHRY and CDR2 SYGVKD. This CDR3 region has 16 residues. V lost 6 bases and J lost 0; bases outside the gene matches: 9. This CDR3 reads CAISSSGTGANYGYTF. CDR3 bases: TGTGCCATCAGCTCGTCCGGGACAGGAGCTAACTATGGCTACACCTTC.

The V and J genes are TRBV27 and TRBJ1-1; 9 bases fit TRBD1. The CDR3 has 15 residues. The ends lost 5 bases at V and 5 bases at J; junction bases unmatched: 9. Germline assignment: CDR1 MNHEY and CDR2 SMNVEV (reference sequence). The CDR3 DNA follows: TGTGCCAGCAGTCCAGGACAGGGGTTCGGTACTGAAGCTTTCTTT. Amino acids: CASSPGQGFGTEAFF.

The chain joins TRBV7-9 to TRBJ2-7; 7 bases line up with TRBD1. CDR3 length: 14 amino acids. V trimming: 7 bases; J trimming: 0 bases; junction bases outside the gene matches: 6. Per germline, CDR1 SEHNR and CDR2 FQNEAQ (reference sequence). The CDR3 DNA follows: TGTGCCAGCAACCCGGGACAGAACTCCTACGAGCAGTACTTC. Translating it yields CASNPGQNSYEQYF. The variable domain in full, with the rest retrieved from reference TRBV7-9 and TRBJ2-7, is DTGVSQNPRHKITKRGQNVTFRCDPISEHNRLYWYRQTLGQGPEFLTYFQNEAQLEKSRLLSDRFSAERPKGSFSTLEIQRTEQGDSAMYLCASNPGQNSYEQYFGPGTRLTVT.

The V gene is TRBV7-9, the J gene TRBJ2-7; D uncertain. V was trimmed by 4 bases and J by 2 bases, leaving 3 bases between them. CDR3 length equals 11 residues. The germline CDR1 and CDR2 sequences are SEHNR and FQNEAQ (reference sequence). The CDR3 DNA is TGTGCCAGCAGCTCCACCTACGAGCAGTACTTC. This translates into CASSSTYEQYF.

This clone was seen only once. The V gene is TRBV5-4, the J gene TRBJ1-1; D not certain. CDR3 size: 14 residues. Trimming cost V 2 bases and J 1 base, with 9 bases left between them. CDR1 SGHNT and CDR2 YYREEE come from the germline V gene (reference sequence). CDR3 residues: CASSLGLTNTEAFF. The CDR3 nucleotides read TGTGCCAGCAGCTTAGGACTGACGAACACTGAAGCTTTCTTT.

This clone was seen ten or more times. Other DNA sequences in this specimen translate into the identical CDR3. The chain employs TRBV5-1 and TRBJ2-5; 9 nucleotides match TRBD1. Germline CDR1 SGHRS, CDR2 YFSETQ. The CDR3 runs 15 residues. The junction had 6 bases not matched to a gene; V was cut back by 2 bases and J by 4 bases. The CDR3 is CASSLGQGRGETQYF. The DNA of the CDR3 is TGCGCCAGCAGCTTAGGACAGGGGAGGGGAGAGACCCAGTACTTC. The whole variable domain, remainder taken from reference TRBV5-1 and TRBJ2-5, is KAGVTQTPRYLIKTRGQQVTLSCSPISGHRSVSWYQQTPGQGLQFLFEYFSETQRNKGNFPGRFSGRQFSNSRSEMNVSTLELGDSALYLCASSLGQGRGETQYFGPGTRLLVL.

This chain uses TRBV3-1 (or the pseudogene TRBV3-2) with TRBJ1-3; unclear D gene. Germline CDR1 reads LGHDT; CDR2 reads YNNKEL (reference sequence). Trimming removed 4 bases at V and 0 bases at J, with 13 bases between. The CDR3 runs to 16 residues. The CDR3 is CASSPAEAFSGNTIYF. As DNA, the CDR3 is TGTGCCAGCAGCCCCGCCGAGGCGTTCTCTGGAAACACCATATATTTT.

The CDR3 here is CASSYTYTGELFF. CDR3 nucleotides: TGTGCCAGCAGTTACACTTACACCGGGGAGCTGTTTTTT. The V call is TRBV6-2 or TRBV6-3, the J call TRBJ2-2; D ambiguous. CDR3 length: 13 amino acids. Germline values: CDR1 MNHEY, CDR2 SVGEGT. Trimming removed 2 bases from V and 3 bases from J, with 4 bases in between.